This T cell receptor beta chain was captured in a study of blood T cell repertoires in COVID-19. This CDR3 is built from 14 residues. Germline CDR1 is SGHNT and CDR2 is YYREEE (reference sequence). V was trimmed by 1 base and J by 5 bases, leaving 7 bases between them. Sequencing was performed with immunoSEQ multiplex PCR; in TCRdb, only in-frame clones are kept and a portion is missing. Of over 130,000 clones in the sample, 84% were seen once. The receptor comes from a woman in her fifties or sixties with acute COVID-19. The source material was PBMCs or T cells enriched from blood (not recorded which). The chain recombines TRBV5-4 with TRBJ1-6; D is uncertain. CDR3 residues: CASSLYSNNSPLHF. CDR3 coding DNA: TGTGCCAGCAGCTTGTATAGCAATAATTCACCCCTCCACTTT.